These 11 T cell receptor beta chains were sequenced from one sample in a study of cytomegalovirus exposure and HLA in healthy donors. Amplification used 60 Vbeta primers and 13 Jbeta primers. The table came from immunoSEQ multiplex PCR; TCRdb's copy has only in-frame clones and leaves some out. This sample has about 110,000 clones; about 80% occur once, and the top ten carry approximately 2.5%. Sequenced input: PBMCs. The receptor source for this set is a young man in good health and CMV-seropositive.

The chain employs TRBV5-1 and TRBJ2-1; TRBD2 matches at 9 bases. Germline CDR1 is SGHRS and CDR2 is YFSETQ. The CDR3 sequence is 14 residues long. J gave up 4 bases and V 4 bases, and 3 bases lay outside the gene matches. The CDR3 here is CASSDSGGYNEQFF. CDR3 coding DNA: TGCGCCAGCAGCGATAGCGGGGGTTACAATGAGCAGTTCTTC.

J is TRBJ2-5 and V is TRBV5-1; D remains unclear. CDR1 is SGHRS, CDR2 YFSETQ, per germline. V lost 0 bases to trimming and J lost 4 bases, with 10 bases between them. CDR3 length: 14 residues. As DNA, the CDR3 is TGCGCCAGCAGCTTGGGGCCGATTGGAGAGACCCAGTACTTC. It yields the protein CASSLGPIGETQYF. The full variable domain, rest sourced from reference TRBV5-1 and TRBJ2-5, is KAGVTQTPRYLIKTRGQQVTLSCSPISGHRSVSWYQQTPGQGLQFLFEYFSETQRNKGNFPGRFSGRQFSNSRSEMNVSTLELGDSALYLCASSLGPIGETQYFGPGTRLLVL.

This clone was observed a handful of times. The junction and the germline gene differ at one end; a read error may be behind it. The chain carries TRBV2 and TRBJ2-6; TRBD1 matches 9 bases. Germline CDR1 is SNHLY and CDR2 is FYNNEI. The CDR3 totals 15 residues. The CDR3 sequence is CASSGQGSGANGLTF. The DNA of the CDR3 is TGTGCCAGCTCGGGACAGGGCTCTGGGGCCAACGGCCTGACTTTC. Full variable domain (rest looked up from reference TRBV2 and TRBJ2-6): EPEVTQTPSHQVTQMGQEVILRCVPISNHLYFYWYRQILGQKVEFLVSFYNNEISEKSEIFDDQFSVERPDGSNFTLKIRSTKLEDSAMYFCASSGQGSGANGLTFGAGSRLTVL.

This chain connects TRBV25-1 to TRBJ2-2, with D possibly TRBD1 on 8 matching bases. The CDR3 is made up of 16 amino acids. CDR1 and CDR2 (germline): MGHDK, SYGVNS. V gave up 2 bases and J gave up 4 bases, with 14 bases separating them. CDR3 loop: CASSEQGAGVTGELFF. The CDR3, as DNA: TGTGCCAGCAGTGAACAGGGGGCGGGGGTCACCGGGGAGCTGTTTTTT.

The chain recombines TRBV18 with TRBJ2-2; D possibly corresponds to TRBD2 (5 bases). The V end lost 0 bases, the J end lost 8 bases, and 13 bases lay between the germline ends. Looked up from germline, CDR1 is KGHSH and CDR2 is LQKENI. This CDR3 is built from 15 residues. In DNA, the CDR3 is TGTGCCAGCTCACCACCGTCCAGCGGAGAGGGGGAGCTGTTTTTT. Protein: CASSPPSSGEGELFF.

The chain employs TRBV5-4 and TRBJ2-5; 10 bases are a match to TRBD2. V shed 2 bases and J 5 bases; nucleotides not matched to a gene: 12. The V gene's germline CDR1 is SGHNT and CDR2 YYREEE (reference sequence). The CDR3 contains 17 residues. As DNA, the CDR3 is TGTGCCAGCAGCTTAGCGGGGGGGAGGGGGGGACGTGAGACCCAGTACTTC. Protein product: CASSLAGGRGGRETQYF.

Turning to this clone: The junction shows a germline mismatch at one end, possibly a read error. V is TRBV6-6 and J is TRBJ2-7; no reliable D call. Germline loops: CDR1 MNHNY, CDR2 SVGAGI (reference sequence). The CDR3 is made up of 11 amino acids. For the CDR3, the DNA is TGTGCCACCAGTGCAGCCTACGAGCAGTACTTC. The encoded protein is CATSAAYEQYF.

This chain joins TRBV6-5 and TRBJ1-1, with D unresolved. The CDR3 is 16 residues long. Germline V lookup: CDR1 MNHEY, CDR2 SVGAGI. The V end lost 0 bases, the J end lost 1 base, and 12 bases lay between the germline ends. CDR3 nucleotide sequence: TGTGCCAGCAGTTACTCGAGCACGGGTACGAACACTGAAGCTTTCTTT. This encodes CASSYSSTGTNTEAFF.

This clone was found a few times. This chain uses TRBV27 with TRBJ2-7; TRBD2 agrees at 14 bases. Germline trimming cut 4 bases from V and 0 bases from J; bases unmatched to any gene: 11. Germline values: CDR1 MNHEY, CDR2 SMNVEV (reference sequence). There are 19 residues in the CDR3. The CDR3 loop is CASSSPGLAGDYPSYEQYF. The DNA for the CDR3 is TGTGCCAGCAGTTCACCGGGACTAGCGGGGGACTACCCCTCCTACGAGCAGTACTTC.

The rearrangement links TRBV5-1 to TRBJ2-5; D is ambiguous. This CDR3 is built from 13 residues. The germline gives CDR1 SGHRS, CDR2 YFSETQ. V lost 2 bases to trimming and J lost 3 bases, with 8 bases between them. The chain's CDR3 is CASSFPGEETQYF. DNA of the CDR3: TGCGCCAGCAGCTTTCCGGGTGAAGAGACCCAGTACTTC. The whole variable domain, remainder taken from reference TRBV5-1 and TRBJ2-5, is KAGVTQTPRYLIKTRGQQVTLSCSPISGHRSVSWYQQTPGQGLQFLFEYFSETQRNKGNFPGRFSGRQFSNSRSEMNVSTLELGDSALYLCASSFPGEETQYFGPGTRLLVL.

The DNA for the CDR3 is TGCGCCAGCAGTCAACAGGAACCCTACGAGCAGTACTTC. Translating it yields CASSQQEPYEQYF. The chain has TRBV10-1 and TRBJ2-7; perhaps TRBD1 as D (5 bases). This CDR3 contains 13 residues. The V gene lost 5 bases and the J gene lost 2 bases, with 10 bases spanning the gap. Germline V gene sequence: CDR1 WNHNN, CDR2 SYGVQD (reference sequence).